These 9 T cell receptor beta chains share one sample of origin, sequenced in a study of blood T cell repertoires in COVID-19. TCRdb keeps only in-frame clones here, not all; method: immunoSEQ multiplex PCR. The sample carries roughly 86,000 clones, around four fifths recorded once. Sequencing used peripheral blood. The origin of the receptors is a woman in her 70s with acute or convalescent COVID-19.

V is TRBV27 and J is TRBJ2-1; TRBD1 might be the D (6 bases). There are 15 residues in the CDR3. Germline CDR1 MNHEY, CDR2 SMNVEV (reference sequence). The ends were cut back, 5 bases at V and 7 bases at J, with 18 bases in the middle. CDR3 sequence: CASSHDGDIYNEQFF. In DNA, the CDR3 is TGTGCCAGCAGTCATGATGGGGACATCTATAATGAGCAGTTCTTC.

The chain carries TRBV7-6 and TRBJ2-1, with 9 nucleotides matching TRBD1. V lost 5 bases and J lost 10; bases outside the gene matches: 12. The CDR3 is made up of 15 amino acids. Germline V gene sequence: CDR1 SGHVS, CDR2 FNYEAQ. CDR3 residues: CASSTAGTGYYEQFF. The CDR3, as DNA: TGTGCCAGCAGCACCGCCGGGACAGGGTATTACGAGCAGTTCTTC.

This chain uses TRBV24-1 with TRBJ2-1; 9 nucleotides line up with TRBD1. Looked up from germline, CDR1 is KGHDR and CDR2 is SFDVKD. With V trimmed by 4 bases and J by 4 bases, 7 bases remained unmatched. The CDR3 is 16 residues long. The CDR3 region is CATSDSDRGYYNEQFF. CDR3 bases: TGTGCCACCAGTGACTCCGACAGGGGGTATTACAATGAGCAGTTCTTC.

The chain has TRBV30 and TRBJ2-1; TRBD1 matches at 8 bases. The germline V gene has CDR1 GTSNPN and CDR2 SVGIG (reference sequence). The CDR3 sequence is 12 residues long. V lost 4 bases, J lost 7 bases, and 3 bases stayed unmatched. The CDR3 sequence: CAWTRTGNEQFF. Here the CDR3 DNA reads TGTGCCTGGACCAGGACAGGGAATGAGCAGTTCTTC.

The CDR3: CASSFPGGYNEQFF. CDR3 DNA: TGTGCCAGCAGCTTCCCCGGGGGCTACAATGAGCAGTTCTTC. This chain joins TRBV11-2 and TRBJ2-1, with D possibly matching TRBD2 (6 bases). V lost 3 bases to trimming and J lost 3 bases, with 9 bases between them. The CDR3 is 14 residues long. The germline V gene encodes CDR1 SGHAT and CDR2 FQNNGV.

In DNA, the CDR3 is TGTGCCAGCAGCCAGGGATGGGTCTATGGCTACACCTTC. It is translated as CASSQGWVYGYTF. The chain carries TRBV5-8 and TRBJ1-2; D is possibly TRBD1 (5 bases). This CDR3 has 13 residues. The germline CDR1 and CDR2 sequences are SGHTS and YDEGEE. Trimming shortened V by 4 bases and J by 4 bases, and 11 bases separated the two germline ends.

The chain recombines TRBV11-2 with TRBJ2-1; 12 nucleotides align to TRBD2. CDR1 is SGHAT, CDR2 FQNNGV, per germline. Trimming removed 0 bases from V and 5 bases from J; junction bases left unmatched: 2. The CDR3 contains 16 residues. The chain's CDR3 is CASSLEGLAGDNEQFF. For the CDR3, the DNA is TGTGCCAGCAGCTTAGAGGGACTAGCGGGTGACAATGAGCAGTTCTTC.

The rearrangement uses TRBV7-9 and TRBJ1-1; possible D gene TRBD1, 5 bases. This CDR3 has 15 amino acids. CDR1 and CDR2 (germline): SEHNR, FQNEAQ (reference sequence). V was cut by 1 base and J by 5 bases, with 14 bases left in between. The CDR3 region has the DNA TGTGCCAGCAGCTTAGTAACGGGGGGGAGGACTGAAGCTTTCTTT. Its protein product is CASSLVTGGRTEAFF.

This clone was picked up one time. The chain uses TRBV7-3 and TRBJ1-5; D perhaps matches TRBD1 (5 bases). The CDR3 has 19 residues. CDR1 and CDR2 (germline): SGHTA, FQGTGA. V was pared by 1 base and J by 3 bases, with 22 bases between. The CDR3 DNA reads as TGTGCCAGCAGCTTAAGATCTTTACGGGGGGAAAGGGACAATCAGCCCCAGCATTTT. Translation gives CASSLRSLRGERDNQPQHF.